A single T cell receptor (beta chain) is shown here with its context. Germline lookup yields CDR1 KGHDR and CDR2 SFDVKD. Trimming cost V 4 bases and J 8 bases, with 16 bases left between them. This CDR3 comprises 14 residues. TCRdb's table, derived via immunoSEQ multiplex PCR, lists solely in-frame clones and lacks some. The data show under 400,000 clones, around 87% seen once. The data are from a study of blood T cell repertoires in COVID-19. The wider study: For recovered donors of Cohort 3, there were two negative PCRs, clearance, or symptom resolution.

Participants' own reports of clinical history determined their cohort assignment. This chain joins TRBV24-1 and TRBJ1-2; D is uncertain. The receptor was derived from a man aged 40-49 years in a cohort exposed to, infected with or recovered from COVID-19 (not recorded which). The sample comprised PBMCs or T cells enriched from blood (not recorded which). The CDR3 spells CATSDMRHSWGYTF. DNA for the CDR3: TGTGCCACCAGTGACATGAGACACAGCTGGGGCTACACCTTC.